Each of the 32 T cell receptor beta chains below was sequenced from the same sample in a study of cytomegalovirus exposure and HLA in healthy donors. The PCR employed 60 Vbeta primers together with 13 Jbeta primers. TCRdb's table, derived via immunoSEQ multiplex PCR, lists solely in-frame clones and lacks some. The sample lists 140,000 to 150,000 clones; around 80% were seen once. The sample was PBMCs. The source of these receptors is a man aged 40-49 years in good health and CMV-seronegative.

The gene calls are TRBV4-2 and TRBJ1-4; tentative D call: TRBD1 (6 bases). V was trimmed by 5 bases and J by 8 bases, leaving 18 bases between them. CDR1 is LGHNA, CDR2 YNFKEQ, per germline. The length of the CDR3 is 15 residues. CDR3 DNA sequence: TGTGCCAGCAGCGACGGGGCAGGGGATAAAGAAAAACTGTTTTTT. Translating gives CASSDGAGDKEKLFF.

Only one count was recorded for this clone. This rearrangement joins TRBV2 to TRBJ2-7; 8 bases fit TRBD2. The germline CDR1 and CDR2 sequences are SNHLY and FYNNEI. Trimming cost V 7 bases and J 4 bases; bases outside gene matches: 18. The CDR3 runs 17 residues. In DNA, the CDR3 is TGTGCCAGCACCCTAGACGGCCTAGCGGGCAAAAAGTACGAGCAGTACTTC. Protein sequence: CASTLDGLAGKKYEQYF.

The gene calls are TRBV5-6 and TRBJ2-5; TRBD2 aligns across 12 bases. Germline V gene data show CDR1 as SGHDT and CDR2 as YYEEEE. The CDR3 consists of 16 residues. Germline trimming cut 4 bases from V and 2 bases from J; bases unmatched to any gene: 6. CDR3 residues: CASSRSSGREQETQYF. DNA for the CDR3: TGTGCCAGCAGCCGCTCTAGCGGGAGGGAACAAGAGACCCAGTACTTC.

The chain employs TRBV5-1 and TRBJ1-2, with 9 nucleotides matching TRBD1. After removal of 0 bases from V and 8 bases from J, the junction contained 2 bases not matched to a gene. Germline CDR1 is SGHRS and CDR2 is YFSETQ. The CDR3 has 13 residues. The CDR3 spells CASSLGQGEGYTF. In DNA form, the CDR3 reads TGCGCCAGCAGCTTGGGACAGGGGGAAGGCTACACCTTC.

The rearrangement links TRBV28 to TRBJ2-7; 7 bases fit TRBD1. V gave up 5 bases and J gave up 3 bases; unmatched junction bases: 7. CDR3 length: 14 residues. CDR1 MDHEN and CDR2 SYDVKM come from the germline V gene. In DNA, the CDR3 is TGTGCCAGCAGTCTACAGGGGCCCATCTACGAGCAGTACTTC. Amino acid sequence: CASSLQGPIYEQYF.

V gene TRBV18 combines with J gene TRBJ2-5; the D is unclear. This CDR3 contains 13 residues. Germline lookup yields CDR1 KGHSH and CDR2 LQKENI. Trimming took off 0 bases at V and 2 bases at J, with 4 bases between the two ends. The DNA of the CDR3 is TGTGCCAGCTCACCACCTAATCAAGAGACCCAGTACTTC. Translation: CASSPPNQETQYF.

This chain links TRBV19 with TRBJ1-5; possibly TRBD1 for D (6 bases). The ends were cut back, 6 bases at V and 4 bases at J, with 10 bases in the middle. CDR1 LNHDA and CDR2 SQIVND come from the germline V gene (reference sequence). The CDR3 totals 13 residues. The CDR3 sequence: CASRDRSNQPQHF. The DNA for the CDR3 is TGTGCCAGTAGAGACAGGTCGAATCAGCCCCAGCATTTT.

On this clone: The sample carries other DNA sequences with the same CDR3. V and J are TRBV5-1 and TRBJ2-7; tentative D call: TRBD1 (5 bases). The CDR3 loop spans 14 amino acids. Germline lookup yields CDR1 SGHRS and CDR2 YFSETQ. The V end was cut by 1 base, the J end by 7 bases, with 15 bases between. In DNA, the CDR3 is TGCGCCAGCAGCTTGAGTCAGGGTTTTGGAGAGCAGTACTTC. Translation gives CASSLSQGFGEQYF.

For the CDR3, the DNA is TGCGCCAGCAGGACAGTCGGAGAAAGGACTGAAGCTTTCTTT. Translating it yields CASRTVGERTEAFF. The J gene is TRBJ1-1, the V gene TRBV5-1; TRBD1 is a possible D gene (5 bases). V lost 5 bases and J 5 bases, leaving 16 bases between the germline ends. The CDR3 has 14 amino acids. Germline-derived CDR1 and CDR2 are SGHRS and YFSETQ.

The chain links TRBV28 to TRBJ1-1, with D possibly being TRBD1 (5 bases). CDR3 length: 15 amino acids. Per the germline V gene, CDR1 is MDHEN and CDR2 is SYDVKM. V was shortened by 4 bases and J by 0 bases, with 12 bases between the two germline ends. The CDR3 sequence: CASSSPGLMNTEAFF. CDR3 sequence (DNA): TGTGCCAGCAGTTCGCCGGGACTGATGAACACTGAAGCTTTCTTT.

The chain joins TRBV25-1 to TRBJ1-5, with 7 nucleotides matching TRBD1. This CDR3 has 14 residues. The junction had 4 bases not matched to a gene; V was cut back by 6 bases and J by 2 bases. The germline CDR1 and CDR2 sequences are MGHDK and SYGVNS. The CDR3 region has the DNA TGTGCCAGCAGCGGCGGGACAGGCAATCAGCCCCAGCATTTT. Protein sequence: CASSGGTGNQPQHF.

The chain carries TRBV6-1 and TRBJ2-7; tentative D call: TRBD1 (6 bases). Germline lookup yields CDR1 MNHNS and CDR2 SASEGT. The length of the CDR3 is 15 residues. V was shortened by 1 base and J by 0 bases, with 10 bases between the two germline ends. CDR3 nucleotide sequence: TGTGCCAGCAGTGAAGACACAGGGAACTCCTACGAGCAGTACTTC. Its translation: CASSEDTGNSYEQYF.

This clone was seen a single time. The V call is TRBV7-7, the J call TRBJ1-5, with TRBD1 matching 10 bases. The CDR3 is 18 residues long. J gave up 2 bases and V 5 bases, and 12 bases lay outside the gene matches. Germline V gene sequence: CDR1 SSHAT, CDR2 FNYEAQ (reference sequence). In DNA, the CDR3 is TGTGCCAGCAGCCTCCGGGACAGGGGCGAGGATGGCAATCAGCCCCAGCATTTT. Encoded protein: CASSLRDRGEDGNQPQHF.

This rearrangement joins TRBV7-6 to TRBJ2-5; 12 positions agree with TRBD2. The CDR3 is 17 residues long. From germline, CDR1 is SGHVS and CDR2 FNYEAQ. Trimming removed 1 base from V and 3 bases from J; junction bases left unmatched: 6. Here the CDR3 reads CASSLGLAGGPEETQYF. In nucleotides, the CDR3 is TGTGCCAGCAGCTTAGGGCTAGCGGGAGGGCCGGAAGAGACCCAGTACTTC.

The chain recombines TRBV6-5 with TRBJ2-5; 7 nucleotides line up with TRBD2. The J call could be wrong; TRBJ2-7 is a better fit for the DNA end. The CDR3 covers 13 residues. CDR1 and CDR2 from the germline V gene are MNHEY and SVGAGI. CDR3 sequence reads: CASSPGTNHEQYF. Here the CDR3 DNA reads TGTGCCAGCAGCCCCGGGACTAATCACGAGCAGTACTTC.

The J gene is TRBJ2-4, the V gene TRBV6-5; weak D call: TRBD1 (5 bases). This CDR3 region has 15 residues. Per the germline V gene, CDR1 is MNHEY and CDR2 is SVGAGI. V was trimmed by 0 bases and J by 6 bases, leaving 12 bases between them. CDR3 sequence: CASSYSQGAGNIQYF. Written as DNA, the CDR3 is TGTGCCAGCAGTTACTCCCAAGGGGCTGGAAACATTCAGTACTTC.

The chain links TRBV11-3 to TRBJ1-3; possible D gene TRBD1, 6 bases. This CDR3 is built from 17 residues. With 4 bases removed from V and 0 bases from J, the gap between germline ends came to 16 bases. Germline loops: CDR1 SGHNT, CDR2 YENEEA. The CDR3 nucleotides are TGTGCCAGCAGCTCCGGCTTAGACAGGCGCTCTGGAAACACCATATATTTT. Translated, it gives CASSSGLDRRSGNTIYF. Full variable domain (outside the CDR3, taken from reference TRBV11-3 and TRBJ1-3): EAGVVQSPRYKIIEKKQPVAFWCNPISGHNTLYWYLQNLGQGPELLIRYENEEAVDDSQLPKDRFSAERLKGVDSTLKIQPAELGDSAVYLCASSSGLDRRSGNTIYFGEGSWLTVV.

This clone has just a few counts. This chain joins TRBV13 and TRBJ1-1; D unresolved. There are 13 residues in the CDR3. Trimming removed 6 bases from V and 5 bases from J, with 13 bases in between. CDR1 and CDR2 from the germline V gene are PRHDT and FYEKMQ (reference sequence). The CDR3 DNA is TGTGCCAGCAGGAATGCAGGTGGTACTGAAGCTTTCTTT. This translates into CASRNAGGTEAFF.

The chain couples TRBV4-1 to TRBJ2-2; D remains unclear. Trimming cost V 2 bases and J 2 bases, with 6 bases left between them. Germline V gene data show CDR1 as MGHRA and CDR2 as YSYEKL. CDR3 length: 14 amino acids. This chain's CDR3 is CASSQSGNTGELFF. The DNA of the CDR3 is TGCGCCAGCAGCCAATCCGGTAACACCGGGGAGCTGTTTTTT.

The rearrangement joins TRBV19 to TRBJ2-7; 10 bases are a match to TRBD2. The CDR3 contains 14 residues. V lost 3 bases, J lost 7 bases, and 6 bases stayed unmatched. Looked up from germline, CDR1 is LNHDA and CDR2 is SQIVND (reference sequence). The CDR3 coding sequence is TGTGCCAGTAGTATCGGACTAGCGGTCTGGGAGCAGTACTTC. This gives the protein CASSIGLAVWEQYF.

This chain uses TRBV27 with TRBJ1-2; D ambiguous. Germline-derived CDR1 and CDR2 are MNHEY and SMNVEV (reference sequence). With 0 bases removed from V and 0 bases from J, the gap between germline ends came to 8 bases. The length of the CDR3 is 15 residues. As DNA, the CDR3 is TGTGCCAGCAGTTTATCGGGCAGCTCTAACTATGGCTACACCTTC. Residues: CASSLSGSSNYGYTF.

The chain carries TRBV6-1 and TRBJ1-2; D might be TRBD1 (6 bases). Germline CDR1 is MNHNS and CDR2 is SASEGT. The CDR3 is 13 residues long. V was clipped by 1 base and J by 7 bases, with 10 bases between them. CDR3 residues: CASSEEGVGGYTF. CDR3 nucleotide sequence: TGTGCCAGCAGTGAAGAGGGGGTGGGTGGCTACACCTTC.

The chain combines TRBV12-2 with TRBJ2-5; whether TRBD2, the table's D call, matches the DNA was not checked. TRBV12-2 is recorded as a pseudogene. This CDR3 region has 17 residues. The CDR3 DNA reads TGTGCAAGTCGCTGCCCCCGGGCTAGCGGGTCTCAAGAGACCCAGTACTTC. Translation gives CASRCPRASGSQETQYF.

This clone came up once. The chain joins TRBV30 to TRBJ2-7; 7 bases line up with TRBD1. The CDR3 runs to 13 residues. The V gene end was trimmed by 5 bases and the J gene end by 5 bases; junction bases not matched to a gene: 9. In germline, CDR1 is GTSNPN, CDR2 SVGIG (reference sequence). Written as DNA, the CDR3 is TGTGCCTGGGGGCCGAACAGGGGCCACGAGCAGTACTTC. Its protein product is CAWGPNRGHEQYF.

The V call is TRBV13, the J call TRBJ2-1, with D possibly matching TRBD1 (7 bases). Germline V gives CDR1 PRHDT, CDR2 FYEKMQ (reference sequence). This CDR3 has 15 amino acids. Trimming stripped 4 bases from V and 6 bases from J, with 16 bases between. The CDR3 sequence: CASSYGGQSLNEQFF. The DNA of the CDR3 is TGTGCCAGCAGCTACGGGGGACAGTCCCTCAATGAGCAGTTCTTC.

In its sample, this clone was seen once. This rearrangement joins TRBV19 to TRBJ2-2; D not certain. Deletions cut 7 bases from V and 1 base from J, with 7 bases between. The CDR3 spans 13 residues. From germline, CDR1 is LNHDA and CDR2 SQIVND (reference sequence). CDR3 nucleotide sequence: TGTGCCAGTACTCTAGGGAACACCGGGGAGCTGTTTTTT. It specifies CASTLGNTGELFF.

J is TRBJ2-2 and V is TRBV7-2; D uncertain. Germline CDR1 SGHTA, CDR2 FQGNSA. The CDR3 totals 11 residues. Trimming pared 5 bases from V and 5 bases from J, leaving 3 bases between. The CDR3 bases are TGTGCCAGCAGCCCGACCGGGGAGCTGTTTTTT. Translating gives CASSPTGELFF.

This chain joins TRBV27 and TRBJ2-3, with a weak D call TRBD2 (6 bases). Looked up from germline, CDR1 is MNHEY and CDR2 is SMNVEV (reference sequence). The ends were cut back, 3 bases at V and 6 bases at J, with 13 bases in the middle. This CDR3 comprises 14 residues. The DNA of the CDR3 is TGTGCCAGCAGTTTGGGACTTGGTGTGGATACGCAGTATTTT. Amino acids: CASSLGLGVDTQYF.

The V and J genes are TRBV27 and TRBJ2-7, with 7 positions matching TRBD2. With 0 bases clipped from V and 3 bases from J, the junction kept 2 bases outside the gene matches. The germline gives CDR1 MNHEY, CDR2 SMNVEV (reference sequence). The CDR3 extends over 14 amino acids. The CDR3 protein is CASSLSPSGYEQYF. For the CDR3, the DNA is TGTGCCAGCAGTTTATCACCTAGCGGCTACGAGCAGTACTTC.

J is TRBJ2-7 and V is TRBV10-1; unclear D gene. Trimming took off 6 bases at V and 3 bases at J, with 12 bases between the two ends. The CDR3 has 13 residues. Germline-derived CDR1 and CDR2 are WNHNN and SYGVQD (reference sequence). The chain's CDR3 is CASRGERYYEQYF. As DNA, the CDR3 is TGCGCCAGCAGGGGCGAACGGTACTACGAGCAGTACTTC.

The chain has TRBV14 and TRBJ1-2; D is undetermined. CDR1 and CDR2 from the germline V gene are SGHDN and FVKESK. There are 14 residues in the CDR3. V was pared by 1 base and J by 2 bases, with 8 bases between. The CDR3 bases are TGTGCCAGCAGCCAAGGGCCGCTGAACTATGGCTACACCTTC. It yields the protein CASSQGPLNYGYTF. The full variable domain, its missing parts supplied by reference TRBV14 and TRBJ1-2, is EAGVTQFPSHSVIEKGQTVTLRCDPISGHDNLYWYRRVMGKEIKFLLHFVKESKQDESGMPNNRFLAERTGGTYSTLKVQPAELEDSGVYFCASSQGPLNYGYTFGSGTRLTVV.

The chain is built from TRBV5-6 and TRBJ2-5; 8 positions match TRBD2. V was clipped by 0 bases and J by 5 bases; unmatched bases: 6. From germline, CDR1 is SGHDT and CDR2 YYEEEE. This CDR3 is 15 amino acids long. As DNA, the CDR3 is TGTGCCAGCAGCTTGGGAGCGGGGGCGGGTGAGACCCAGTACTTC. As protein: CASSLGAGAGETQYF.